The clone carrying this T cell receptor beta chain was detected only a few times. The antigen is undetermined. The sample comes from a study of T-cell reconstitution after alpha-beta-depleted transplantation in children. General study findings and limits: Several hundred expanded graft clones reportedly gave rise to the alpha-beta T cells present about two months after transplant. Where some patients showed high TCRbeta diversity at day 60, it came from recipient T cells and thymic progenitors that had survived. One year post-transplant, T-cell counts and diversity were largely derived from T cells produced anew.

Researchers prepared the TCRbeta library using unique molecular identifiers, the study reports. TCRdb itself ran the PCR reads through MiXCR, one entry per CDR3 protein. The repertoire holds 90,000 to 120,000 distinct CDR3 sequences, almost 6.5% seen once, with roughly 25% in the top ten. The CDR3 is 15 residues long. V lost 5 bases to trimming and J lost 8 bases, with 18 bases between them. Germline V gene lookup returns CDR1 MDHEN and CDR2 SYDVKM. The chain joins TRBV28 to TRBJ1-4; D might be TRBD1 (6 bases). The source material was PBMCs, mostly from graft donor cells, sampled 360 days after TCRalphabeta/CD19-depleted stem cell transplant. The source is a male patient aged 2 to 10 who had a stem cell transplant for acute lymphoblastic leukemia, so the T cells may come from the graft donor. CDR3 in amino acids: CASSQFGGGREKLFF. DNA of the CDR3: TGTGCCAGCAGTCAATTCGGAGGGGGTAGGGAAAAACTGTTTTTT.